A selection of T cell receptor beta chains follows, all from one sample in a study of post-analysis software for immune sequencing data. TCRdb analysed the PCR reads with MiXCR anew, one entry per CDR3 protein. The sample has fewer than 850,000 distinct CDR3 sequences, 25% to 30% seen once. The sample taken for sequencing was blood. All receptors derive from a girl aged 10-17 years with multiple sclerosis. Each CDR3 is given with its conserved first and last residue. Fields, in order: clone size, V gene, D gene, J gene, CDR3 length, CDR3 protein, CDR3 DNA. D genes are given only for firm matches. Some rows have no size entry. The others give once, few or many, or a class for an expanded clone.

size: few
V: TRBV4-3
D: .
J: TRBJ1-1
length: 13
CDR3: CASSLSGSLEAFF
DNA: TGCGCCAGCAGCCTTTCAGGGAGCCTTGAAGCTTTCTTT

size: .
V: TRBV20-1
D: .
J: TRBJ2-3
length: 16
CDR3: CSASLPGHKRTDTQYF
DNA: TGCAGTGCTAGCCTCCCGGGCCACAAACGCACAGATACGCAGTATTTT

size: .
V: TRBV20-1
D: .
J: TRBJ1-4
length: 17
CDR3: CSAKKMGHTSGNEKLFF
DNA: TGCAGTGCTAAAAAGATGGGACACACATCGGGTAATGAAAAACTGTTTTTT

size: .
V: TRBV20-1
D: .
J: TRBJ2-1
length: 15
CDR3: CSARVDDTSYNEQFF
DNA: TGCAGTGCTAGAGTCGACGATACATCCTACAATGAGCAGTTCTTC

size: .
V: TRBV20-1
D: .
J: TRBJ1-1
length: 11
CDR3: CSATFRREAFF
DNA: TGCAGTGCCACCTTTCGCAGGGAGGCTTTCTTT

size: .
V: TRBV5-1
D: .
J: TRBJ2-6
length: 15
CDR3: CASSSTFSGANVLTF
DNA: TGCGCCAGCAGCTCGACCTTCTCTGGGGCCAACGTCCTGACTTTC

size: few
V: TRBV3-1
D: .
J: TRBJ1-6
length: 18
CDR3: CASSYRTGPSSYNSPLHF
DNA: TGTGCCAGCAGCTACCGGACGGGACCCAGCTCCTATAATTCACCCCTCCACTTT

size: many
V: TRBV3-1
D: TRBD2
J: TRBJ2-5
length: 14
CDR3: CASLRASGQETQYF
DNA: TGTGCCAGCCTCCGGGCTAGCGGTCAAGAGACCCAGTACTTC

size: few
V: TRBV7-6
D: .
J: TRBJ1-5
length: 14
CDR3: CASSLADGSQPQHF
DNA: TGTGCCAGCAGCTTAGCCGACGGCAGTCAGCCCCAGCATTTT

size: .
V: TRBV2
D: TRBD1
J: TRBJ2-4
length: 17
CDR3: CASRRVGQGQAKNIQYF
DNA: TGTGCCAGCAGGAGGGTCGGACAGGGTCAGGCCAAAAACATTCAGTACTTC

size: .
V: TRBV7-2
D: TRBD2
J: TRBJ2-5
length: 17
CDR3: CASSLLGLAGVQETQYF
DNA: TGTGCCAGCAGCTTATTGGGGCTAGCGGGAGTACAAGAGACCCAGTACTTC

size: .
V: TRBV7-9
D: TRBD1
J: TRBJ1-2
length: 14
CDR3: CASSSGQGYYGYTF
DNA: TGTGCCAGCAGCTCAGGACAGGGTTACTATGGCTACACCTTC

size: .
V: TRBV12-3/TRBV12-4
D: TRBD2
J: TRBJ2-6
length: 17
CDR3: CATRRAGGQPGANVLTF
DNA: TGTGCCACAAGGCGGGCGGGAGGCCAGCCCGGGGCCAACGTCCTGACTTTC

size: .
V: TRBV12-3/TRBV12-4
D: TRBD2
J: TRBJ2-5
length: 15
CDR3: CASSFQRGPQETQYF
DNA: TGTGCCAGCAGTTTCCAGCGGGGGCCTCAAGAGACCCAGTACTTC

size: .
V: TRBV7-8
D: .
J: TRBJ2-3
length: 15
CDR3: CASSPWREYTDTQYF
DNA: TGTGCCAGCAGCCCTTGGCGGGAATACACAGATACGCAGTATTTT

size: .
V: TRBV11-1
D: TRBD1
J: TRBJ1-2
length: 17
CDR3: CASSLALTGGFDYGYTF
DNA: TGTGCCAGCAGCTTAGCCCTAACAGGGGGCTTTGACTATGGCTACACCTTC

size: few
V: TRBV20-1
D: TRBD1
J: TRBJ2-5
length: 16
CDR3: CSARDGWTGIVKTQYF
DNA: TGCAGTGCTAGAGATGGGTGGACAGGGATTGTGAAGACCCAGTACTTC

size: .
V: TRBV7-2
D: .
J: TRBJ2-1
length: 16
CDR3: CASSPTLSRLSNEQFF
DNA: TGTGCCAGCAGCCCCACCTTGAGTAGACTCTCAAATGAGCAGTTCTTC

size: .
V: TRBV28
D: .
J: TRBJ2-1
length: 12
CDR3: CASSQQYNEQFF
DNA: TGTGCCAGCAGTCAACAGTACAATGAGCAGTTCTTC

size: .
V: TRBV20-1
D: .
J: TRBJ2-5
length: 13
CDR3: CSAREQGWETQYF
DNA: TGCAGTGCTAGAGAACAGGGCTGGGAGACCCAGTACTTC

size: .
V: TRBV7-2
D: .
J: TRBJ2-3
length: 17
CDR3: CASSLALRGGGTDTQYF
DNA: TGTGCCAGCAGCTTAGCTCTACGCGGGGGCGGCACAGATACGCAGTATTTT

size: .
V: TRBV6-1
D: TRBD1
J: TRBJ2-7
length: 14
CDR3: CASELGQGLLEQYF
DNA: TGTGCCAGCGAATTGGGACAGGGTCTCCTCGAGCAGTACTTC

size: few
V: TRBV4-1
D: .
J: TRBJ1-2
length: 13
CDR3: CASSQDWGGGYTF
DNA: TGCGCCAGCAGCCAAGATTGGGGTGGGGGCTACACCTTC

size: .
V: TRBV6-5
D: .
J: TRBJ1-4
length: 14
CDR3: CAKGRRGKNEKLFF
DNA: TGTGCCAAGGGTCGGAGGGGGAAGAATGAAAAACTGTTTTTT

size: .
V: TRBV27
D: .
J: TRBJ1-1
length: 14
CDR3: CASSLSGDSTEAFF
DNA: TGTGCCAGCAGTTTATCGGGGGATAGCACTGAAGCTTTCTTT

size: .
V: TRBV5-1
D: .
J: TRBJ1-6
length: 15
CDR3: CASSLDGREDSPLHF
DNA: TGCGCCAGCAGCTTGGACGGACGAGAAGATTCACCCCTCCACTTT

size: few
V: TRBV29-1
D: .
J: TRBJ1-1
length: 10
CDR3: CSVDLTEAFF
DNA: TGCAGCGTTGACCTCACTGAAGCTTTCTTT

size: .
V: TRBV29-1
D: .
J: TRBJ2-3
length: 11
CDR3: CSSTTSRGSYF
DNA: TGCAGCTCGACGACTAGTAGAGGGTCGTATTTT

size: many
V: TRBV7-2
D: .
J: TRBJ2-1
length: 15
CDR3: CASSSDVSSYNEQFF
DNA: TGTGCCAGCAGCTCAGACGTGAGCTCCTACAATGAGCAGTTCTTC

size: .
V: TRBV20-1
D: .
J: TRBJ1-4
length: 16
CDR3: CSARATDGATNEKLFF
DNA: TGCAGTGCTAGAGCCACGGACGGCGCAACTAATGAAAAACTGTTTTTT

size: few
V: TRBV5-1
D: TRBD1
J: TRBJ2-5
length: 16
CDR3: CASSLDGTGISKTQYF
DNA: TGCGCCAGCAGCTTGGACGGGACAGGGATTTCGAAGACCCAGTACTTC

size: .
V: TRBV20-1
D: .
J: TRBJ2-5
length: 12
CDR3: CSAKTGSETQYF
DNA: TGCAGTGCCAAGACAGGTTCGGAGACCCAGTACTTC